The T cell receptor beta chain described here comes from a study of blood T cell repertoires in COVID-19. In the study overall: The United States, Italy and Spain were the sources of the acute and convalescent COVID-19 samples.

This CDR3 contains 14 residues. Germline V gives CDR1 LGHDT, CDR2 YNNKEL (reference sequence). The trim removed 3 bases at V and 8 bases at J, leaving 8 bases unmatched. As processed by the authors: The authors estimated nucleated cell counts from reference gene primer amplification. Clones were read by immunoSEQ multiplex PCR, and TCRdb kept only the in-frame ones, dropping some. Clone size and V and J calls were adopted from that table, with D and trimming inferred from the DNA. This sample yields more than 300,000 clones, of which 88% are seen a single time; 1.5% to 2% belongs to the top ten. This clone occurred once.

Specimen: peripheral blood. This rearrangement joins TRBV3-1 (or the pseudogene TRBV3-2) to TRBJ1-1, with 8 bases matching TRBD1. The receptor was derived from a woman aged 25 to 39 with COVID-19, enrolled during active disease. The CDR3: CASSHGEQGDEAFF. The DNA for the CDR3 is TGTGCCAGCAGCCACGGAGAACAGGGGGACGAAGCTTTCTTT.